The T cell receptor beta chain described here comes from a study of post-analysis software for immune sequencing data. Study conclusions and caveats: Controls had lower frequencies than patients of four or five TRBV segments, which included TRBV5-6, TRBV5-1 and TRBV20-1. Versus controls, multiple sclerosis patients showed significantly lower diversity (normalized Chao1).

The authors incorporated unique molecular identifiers into the TCR beta cDNA libraries. TCRdb redid the calling of the PCR reads with MiXCR, one entry per CDR3 protein. The profile covers some 800,000 distinct CDR3 sequences, with 46% appearing a single time and roughly 5.2% taken by the ten largest. CDR3 size: 14 residues. V lost 5 bases, J lost 8 bases, and 18 bases lay in between. Per the germline V gene, CDR1 is SEHNR and CDR2 is FQNEAQ (reference sequence). A remark on this clonotype: Antigen: not known.

The V gene is TRBV7-9, the J gene TRBJ1-2; D possibly corresponds to TRBD1 (6 bases). The sequence came from a girl aged 10-17 years with multiple sclerosis. Specimen: blood. In DNA, the CDR3 is TGTGCCAGCAGCCCGGAGGGGGGGCTTAGAGGCTACACCTTC. Residues: CASSPEGGLRGYTF.